Presented here are 4 T cell receptor beta chains from one specimen sequenced in a study of monozygotic twins with inflammatory bowel disease. Reanalyzing the 5' RACE reads, TCRdb keeps one entry per CDR3 protein, without DNA. The sample data list about 330,000 distinct CDR3 sequences. Material: blood. All receptors come from a human donor with ulcerative colitis or Crohn's disease, or a healthy co-twin of an affected twin (not recorded which).

The chain employs TRBV20-1 and TRBJ1-6. The CDR3 length is 12 residues. The germline CDR1 and CDR2 sequences are DFQATT and SNEGSKA (reference sequence). The CDR3 reads CSGGGEASPLHF.

V and J are TRBV12-3 or TRBV12-4 and TRBJ1-1; TCRdb names TRBD1, which stays unverified in the absence of DNA. The CDR3 is made up of 14 amino acids. CDR3 sequence: CASSLIRGNTEAFF.

V is TRBV7-2 and J is TRBJ2-3; the D call from TCRdb, TRBD2, cannot be confirmed without DNA. Germline assignment: CDR1 SGHTA and CDR2 FQGNSA. CDR3 length equals 17 residues. CDR3 residues: CASSFPGLAALTDTQYF.

The chain couples TRBV6-1 to TRBJ2-3; TCRdb picks TRBD2, but there is no DNA to check that call. The CDR3 sequence is 14 residues long. In germline, CDR1 is MNHNS, CDR2 SASEGT. Here the CDR3 reads CASNMGGTTDTQYF.